The T cell receptor (beta chain) described here comes from a study of blood T cell repertoires in COVID-19. Study at large: Researchers got acute and convalescent COVID-19 samples from the United States, Italy and Spain. PBMCs, B-cell-depleted T cells, or T cells were the source of the cDNA or gDNA that made up the material.

CDR3 length equals 15 residues. V gave up 3 bases and J gave up 8 bases; unmatched junction bases: 9. Germline CDR1 and CDR2: MDHEN and SYDVKM. Methods used by the authors: Nucleated cell number was recorded as an estimate derived from reference gene primer amplification. Clones were read by immunoSEQ multiplex PCR, and TCRdb kept only the in-frame ones, dropping some. V and J calls and clone size are those listed in that table; D and trimming were worked out from the DNA. The sample has about 180,000 clones, 80% to 90% seen once. Sequencing input: peripheral blood. The TCR sequence derives from a man aged 18 to 30 who had recovered from COVID-19. The chain joins TRBV28 to TRBJ2-3; 9 nucleotides line up with TRBD2. CDR3 protein: CASSFRAGGTGTQYF. In DNA, the CDR3 is TGTGCCAGCAGTTTTAGGGCGGGAGGGACCGGTACGCAGTATTTT.